This T cell receptor beta chain was recorded in a study of blood T cell repertoires in COVID-19. Overall study: Donors in the United States, Italy and Spain gave samples during acute or convalescent COVID-19. Sample material is recorded as cDNA or gDNA derived from T cells, B-cell-depleted T cells, or PBMCs.

Germline trimming cut 5 bases from V and 0 bases from J; bases unmatched to any gene: 14. Germline V gene sequence: CDR1 MDHEN, CDR2 SYDVKM. The CDR3 contains 20 residues. In the authors' methods: Reference gene primer amplification yielded estimated nucleated cell counts. Profiled with immunoSEQ multiplex PCR; TCRdb holds only in-frame clones, not every one. The V and J calls and clone size are taken from that table; D and trimming were inferred from the DNA. The profile shows 200,000 or so clones, roughly 80% of them singletons. V is TRBV28 and J is TRBJ2-1, with 12 nucleotides matching TRBD2. Material: peripheral blood. This receptor was identified in a human donor in a cohort sampled during active COVID-19. CDR3 sequence: CASSPENGLAGLSSYNEQFF. DNA of the CDR3: TGTGCCAGCAGTCCCGAAAATGGACTAGCGGGACTTAGCTCCTACAATGAGCAGTTCTTC.